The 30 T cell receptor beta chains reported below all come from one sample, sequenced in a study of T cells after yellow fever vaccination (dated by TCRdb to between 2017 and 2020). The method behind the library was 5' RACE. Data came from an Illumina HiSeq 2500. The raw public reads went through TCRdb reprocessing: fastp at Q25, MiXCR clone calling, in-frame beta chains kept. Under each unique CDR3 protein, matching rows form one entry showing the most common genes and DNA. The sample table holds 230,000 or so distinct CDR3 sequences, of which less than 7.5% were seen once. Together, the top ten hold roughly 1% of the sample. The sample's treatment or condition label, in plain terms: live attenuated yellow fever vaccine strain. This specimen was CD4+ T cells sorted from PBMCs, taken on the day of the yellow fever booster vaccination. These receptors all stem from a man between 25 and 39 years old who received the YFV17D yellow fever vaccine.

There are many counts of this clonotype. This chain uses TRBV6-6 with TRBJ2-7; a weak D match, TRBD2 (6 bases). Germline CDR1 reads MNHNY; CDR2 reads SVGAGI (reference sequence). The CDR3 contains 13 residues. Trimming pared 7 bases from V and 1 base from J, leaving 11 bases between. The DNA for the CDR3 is TGTGCCAGCACCCCGGGACTTTCCTACGAGCAGTACTTC. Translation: CASTPGLSYEQYF.

The chain's CDR3 is CASSQQGDGDTQYF. DNA for the CDR3: TGCGCCAGCAGCCAACAAGGGGACGGAGATACGCAGTATTTT. The J gene is TRBJ2-3, the V gene TRBV4-3; D may correspond to TRBD1 or TRBD2 (5 bases each). Germline V gene lookup returns CDR1 LGHNA and CDR2 YSLEER. Trimming stripped 2 bases from V and 5 bases from J, with 11 bases between. The CDR3 is 14 residues long.

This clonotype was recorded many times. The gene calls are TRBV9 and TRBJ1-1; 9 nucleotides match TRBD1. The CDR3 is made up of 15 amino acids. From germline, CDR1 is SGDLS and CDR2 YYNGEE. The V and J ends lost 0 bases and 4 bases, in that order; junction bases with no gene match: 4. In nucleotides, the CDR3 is TGTGCCAGCAGCGTAGGGGGACAGGGAGGCACTGAAGCTTTCTTT. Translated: CASSVGGQGGTEAFF. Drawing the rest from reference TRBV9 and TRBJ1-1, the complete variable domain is DSGVTQTPKHLITATGQRVTLRCSPRSGDLSVYWYQQSLDQGLQFLIQYYNGEERAKGNILERFSAQQFPDLHSELNLSSLELGDSALYFCASSVGGQGGTEAFFGQGTRLTVV.

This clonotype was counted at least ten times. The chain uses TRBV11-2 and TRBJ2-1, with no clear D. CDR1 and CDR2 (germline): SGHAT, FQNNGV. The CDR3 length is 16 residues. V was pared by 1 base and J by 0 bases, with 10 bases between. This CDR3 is CASSLGYKLSYNEQFF. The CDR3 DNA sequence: TGTGCCAGCAGCTTAGGGTACAAGCTCTCCTACAATGAGCAGTTCTTC. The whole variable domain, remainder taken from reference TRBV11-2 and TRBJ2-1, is EAGVAQSPRYKIIEKRQSVAFWCNPISGHATLYWYQQILGQGPKLLIQFQNNGVVDDSQLPKDRFSAERLKGVDSTLKIQPAKLEDSAVYLCASSLGYKLSYNEQFFGPGTRLTVL.

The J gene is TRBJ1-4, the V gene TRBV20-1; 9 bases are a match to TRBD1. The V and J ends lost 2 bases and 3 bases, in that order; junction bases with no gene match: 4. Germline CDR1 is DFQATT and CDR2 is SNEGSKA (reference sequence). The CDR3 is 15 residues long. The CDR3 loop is CSARRDRVSNEKLFF. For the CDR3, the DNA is TGCAGTGCTAGAAGGGACAGGGTTTCTAATGAAAAACTGTTTTTT.

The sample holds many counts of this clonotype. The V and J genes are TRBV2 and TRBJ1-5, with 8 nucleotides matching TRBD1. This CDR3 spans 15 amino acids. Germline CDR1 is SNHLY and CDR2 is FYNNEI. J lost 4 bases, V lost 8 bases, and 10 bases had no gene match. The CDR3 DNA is TGTGCCAGCGCCGGGACAGGTGCCCCTAATCAGCCCCAGCATTTT. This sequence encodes CASAGTGAPNQPQHF. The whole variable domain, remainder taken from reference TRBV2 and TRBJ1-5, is EPEVTQTPSHQVTQMGQEVILRCVPISNHLYFYWYRQILGQKVEFLVSFYNNEISEKSEIFDDQFSVERPDGSNFTLKIRSTKLEDSAMYFCASAGTGAPNQPQHFGDGTRLSIL.

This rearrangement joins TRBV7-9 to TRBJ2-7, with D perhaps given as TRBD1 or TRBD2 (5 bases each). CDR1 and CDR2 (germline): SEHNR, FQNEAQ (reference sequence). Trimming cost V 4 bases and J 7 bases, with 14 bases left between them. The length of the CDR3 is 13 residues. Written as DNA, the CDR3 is TGTGCCAGCAGCTCGAGTGGGGGTGGGGAGCAGTACTTC. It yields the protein CASSSSGGGEQYF.

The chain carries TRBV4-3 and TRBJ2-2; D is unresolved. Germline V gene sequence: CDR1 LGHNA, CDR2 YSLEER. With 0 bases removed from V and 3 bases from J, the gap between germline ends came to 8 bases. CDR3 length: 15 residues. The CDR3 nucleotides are TGCGCCAGCAGCCAAGACCGGCTGGACACCGGGGAGCTGTTTTTT. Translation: CASSQDRLDTGELFF.

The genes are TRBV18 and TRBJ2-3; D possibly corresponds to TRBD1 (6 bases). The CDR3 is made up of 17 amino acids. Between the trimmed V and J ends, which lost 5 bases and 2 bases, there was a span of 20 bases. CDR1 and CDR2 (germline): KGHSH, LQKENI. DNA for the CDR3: TGTGCCAGCTCAAACGATGGTGGGGGCCCCCCCACAGATACGCAGTATTTT. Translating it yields CASSNDGGGPPTDTQYF. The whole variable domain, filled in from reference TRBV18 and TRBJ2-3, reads NAGVMQNPRHLVRRRGQEARLRCSPMKGHSHVYWYRQLPEEGLKFMVYLQKENIIDESGMPKERFSAEFPKEGPSILRIQQVVRGDSAAYFCASSNDGGGPPTDTQYFGPGTRLTVL.

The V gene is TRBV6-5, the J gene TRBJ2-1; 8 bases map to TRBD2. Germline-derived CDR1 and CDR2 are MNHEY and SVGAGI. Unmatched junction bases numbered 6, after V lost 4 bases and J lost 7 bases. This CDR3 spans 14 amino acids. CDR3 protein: CASSLRLALNEQFF. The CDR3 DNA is TGTGCCAGCAGTTTACGACTAGCGTTAAATGAGCAGTTCTTC.

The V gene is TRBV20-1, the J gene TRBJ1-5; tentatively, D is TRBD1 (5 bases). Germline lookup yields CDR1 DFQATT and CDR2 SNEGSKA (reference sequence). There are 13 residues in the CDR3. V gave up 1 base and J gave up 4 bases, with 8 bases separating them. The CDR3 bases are TGCAGTGCTAGAGGGAGGGGAAATCAGCCCCAGCATTTT. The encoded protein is CSARGRGNQPQHF.

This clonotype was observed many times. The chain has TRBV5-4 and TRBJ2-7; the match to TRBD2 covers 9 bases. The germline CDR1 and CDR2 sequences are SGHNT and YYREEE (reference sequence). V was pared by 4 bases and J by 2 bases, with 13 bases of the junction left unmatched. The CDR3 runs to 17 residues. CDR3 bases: TGTGCCAGCAGCCGCCCTGCCGGAGCGGGAGGTCCCTACGAGCAGTACTTC. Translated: CASSRPAGAGGPYEQYF.

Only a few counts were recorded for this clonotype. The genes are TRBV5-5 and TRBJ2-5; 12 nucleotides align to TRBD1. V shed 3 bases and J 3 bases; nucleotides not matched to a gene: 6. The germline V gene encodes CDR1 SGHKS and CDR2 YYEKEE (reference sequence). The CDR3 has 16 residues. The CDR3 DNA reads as TGTGCCAGCAGCTGGGGGACAGGGGGCCGTGAAGAGACCCAGTACTTC. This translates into CASSWGTGGREETQYF.

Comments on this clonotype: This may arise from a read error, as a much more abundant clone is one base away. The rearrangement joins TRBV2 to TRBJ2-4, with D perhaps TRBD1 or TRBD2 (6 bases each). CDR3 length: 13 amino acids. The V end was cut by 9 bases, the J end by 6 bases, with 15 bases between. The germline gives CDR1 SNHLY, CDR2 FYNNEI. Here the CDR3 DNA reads TGTGCCAGAAGGGCGGAGGGGGGAAACATTCAGTACTTC. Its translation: CARRAEGGNIQYF.

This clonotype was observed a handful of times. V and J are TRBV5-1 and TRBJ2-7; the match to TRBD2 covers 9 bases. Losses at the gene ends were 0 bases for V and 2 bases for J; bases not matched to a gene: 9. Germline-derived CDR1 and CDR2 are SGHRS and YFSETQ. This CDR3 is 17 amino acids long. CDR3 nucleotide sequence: TGCGCCAGCAGCTTGGGTAGTGTAGCGGGAGAAGCCTACGAGCAGTACTTC. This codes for CASSLGSVAGEAYEQYF.

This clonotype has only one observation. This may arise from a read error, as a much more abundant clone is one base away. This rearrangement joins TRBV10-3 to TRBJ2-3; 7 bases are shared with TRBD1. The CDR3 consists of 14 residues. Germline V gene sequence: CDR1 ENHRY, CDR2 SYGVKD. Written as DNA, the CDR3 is TGTGCCATCAGTGAGCGCCGGGACAGCGATACGCAGAATTTT. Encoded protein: CAISERRDSDTQNF.

In nucleotides, the CDR3 is TGCGCCAGCTACCCGGGAGATAATTCACCCCTCCACTTT. Encoded protein: CASYPGDNSPLHF. The chain recombines TRBV5-1 with TRBJ1-6; D call uncertain. Germline CDR1 and CDR2: SGHRS and YFSETQ. The CDR3 is 13 residues long. Trimming removed 7 bases at V and 5 bases at J, with 10 bases between.

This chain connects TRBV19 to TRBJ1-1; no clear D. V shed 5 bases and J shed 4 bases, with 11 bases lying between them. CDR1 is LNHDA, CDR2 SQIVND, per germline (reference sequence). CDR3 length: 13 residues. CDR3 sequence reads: CASSVSRGTEAFF. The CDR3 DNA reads TGTGCCAGTAGTGTTTCTCGGGGCACTGAAGCTTTCTTT.

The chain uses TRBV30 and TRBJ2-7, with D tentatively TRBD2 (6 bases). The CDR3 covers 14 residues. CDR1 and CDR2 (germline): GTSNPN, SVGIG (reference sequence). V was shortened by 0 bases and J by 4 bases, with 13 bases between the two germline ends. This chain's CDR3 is CAWSVGDSTYEQYF. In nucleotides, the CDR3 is TGTGCCTGGAGTGTAGGGGACTCAACTTACGAGCAGTACTTC.

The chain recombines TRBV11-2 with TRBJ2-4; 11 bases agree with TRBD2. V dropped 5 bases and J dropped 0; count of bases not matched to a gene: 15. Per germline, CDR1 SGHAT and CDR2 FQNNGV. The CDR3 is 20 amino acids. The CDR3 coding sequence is TGTGCCAGCAGCCCCCGGACTAGCGGGTCCTTCACGCTAGCCAAAAACATTCAGTACTTC. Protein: CASSPRTSGSFTLAKNIQYF.

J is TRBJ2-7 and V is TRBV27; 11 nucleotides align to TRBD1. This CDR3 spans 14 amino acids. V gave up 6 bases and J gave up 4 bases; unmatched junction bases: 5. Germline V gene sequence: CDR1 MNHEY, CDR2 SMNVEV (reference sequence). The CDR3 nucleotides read TGTGCCAGCAGCAAGGGGACAGGGGGATACGAGCAGTACTTC. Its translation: CASSKGTGGYEQYF.

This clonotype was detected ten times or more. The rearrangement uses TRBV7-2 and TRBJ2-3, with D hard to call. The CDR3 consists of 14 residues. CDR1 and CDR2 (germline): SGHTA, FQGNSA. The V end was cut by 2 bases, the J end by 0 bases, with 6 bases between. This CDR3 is CASSLLRSTDTQYF. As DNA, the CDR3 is TGTGCCAGCAGCTTATTACGTAGCACAGATACGCAGTATTTT.

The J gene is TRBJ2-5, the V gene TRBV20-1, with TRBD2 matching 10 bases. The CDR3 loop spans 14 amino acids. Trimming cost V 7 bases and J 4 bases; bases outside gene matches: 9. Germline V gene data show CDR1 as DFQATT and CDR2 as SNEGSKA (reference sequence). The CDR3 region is CSGTSGNGVETQYF. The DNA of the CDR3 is TGCAGTGGAACTAGCGGGAACGGAGTAGAGACCCAGTACTTC.

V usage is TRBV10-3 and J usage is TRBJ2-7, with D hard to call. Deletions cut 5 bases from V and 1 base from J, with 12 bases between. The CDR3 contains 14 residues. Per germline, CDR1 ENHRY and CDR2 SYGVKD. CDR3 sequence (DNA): TGTGCCATCAGTCGAACAGTATTGTCCTACGAGCAGTACTTC. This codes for CAISRTVLSYEQYF.

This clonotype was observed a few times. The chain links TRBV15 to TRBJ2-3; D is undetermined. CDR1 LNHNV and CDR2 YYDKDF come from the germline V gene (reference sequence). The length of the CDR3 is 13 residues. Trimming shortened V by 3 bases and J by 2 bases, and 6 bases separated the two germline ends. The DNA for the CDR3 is TGTGCCACCAGCAGGAGAGACACAGATACGCAGTATTTT. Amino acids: CATSRRDTDTQYF.

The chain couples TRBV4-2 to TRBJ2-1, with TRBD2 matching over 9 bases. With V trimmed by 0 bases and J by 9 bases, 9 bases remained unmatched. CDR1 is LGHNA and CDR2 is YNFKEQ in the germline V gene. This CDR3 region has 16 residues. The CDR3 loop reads CASSQDGGGGAFEQFF. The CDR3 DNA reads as TGTGCCAGCAGCCAAGATGGGGGCGGGGGGGCTTTTGAGCAGTTCTTC.

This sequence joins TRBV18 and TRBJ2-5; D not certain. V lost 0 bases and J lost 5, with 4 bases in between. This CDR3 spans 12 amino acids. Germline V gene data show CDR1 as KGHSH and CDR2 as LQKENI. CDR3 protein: CASSPPSETQYF. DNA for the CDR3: TGTGCCAGCTCACCACCCTCGGAGACCCAGTACTTC.

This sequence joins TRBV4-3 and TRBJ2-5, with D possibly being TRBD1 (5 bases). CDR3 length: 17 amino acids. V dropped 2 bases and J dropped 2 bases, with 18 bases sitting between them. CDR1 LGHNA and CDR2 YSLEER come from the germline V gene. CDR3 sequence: CASSQSPGAGWQETQYF. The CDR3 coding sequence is TGCGCCAGCAGCCAAAGTCCCGGAGCAGGGTGGCAAGAGACCCAGTACTTC.

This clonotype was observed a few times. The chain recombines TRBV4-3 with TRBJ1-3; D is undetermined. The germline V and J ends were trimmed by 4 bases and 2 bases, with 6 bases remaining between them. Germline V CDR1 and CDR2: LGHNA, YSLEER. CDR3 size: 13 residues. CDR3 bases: TGCGCCAGCAGCCTACAAACTGGAAACACCATATATTTT. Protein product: CASSLQTGNTIYF.

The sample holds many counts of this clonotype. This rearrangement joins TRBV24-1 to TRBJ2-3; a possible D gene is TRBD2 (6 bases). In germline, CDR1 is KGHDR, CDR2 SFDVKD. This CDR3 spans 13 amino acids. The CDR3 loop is CASRGAASDTQYF. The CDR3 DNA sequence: TGTGCGTCCCGCGGGGCCGCCTCAGATACGCAGTATTTT.